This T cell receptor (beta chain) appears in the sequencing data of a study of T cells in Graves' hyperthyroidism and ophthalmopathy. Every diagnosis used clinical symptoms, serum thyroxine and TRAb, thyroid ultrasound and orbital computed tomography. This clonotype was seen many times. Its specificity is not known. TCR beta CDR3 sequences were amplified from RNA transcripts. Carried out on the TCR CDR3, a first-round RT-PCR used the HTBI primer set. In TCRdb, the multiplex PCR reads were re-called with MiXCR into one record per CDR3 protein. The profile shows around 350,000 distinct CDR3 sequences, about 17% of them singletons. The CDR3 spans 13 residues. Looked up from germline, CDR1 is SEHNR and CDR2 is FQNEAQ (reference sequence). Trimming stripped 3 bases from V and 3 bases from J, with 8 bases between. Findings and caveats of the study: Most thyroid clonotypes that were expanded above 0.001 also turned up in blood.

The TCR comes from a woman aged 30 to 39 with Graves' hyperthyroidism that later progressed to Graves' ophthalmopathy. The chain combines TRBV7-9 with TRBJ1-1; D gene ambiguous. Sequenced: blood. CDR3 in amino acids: CASSFNEDTEAFF. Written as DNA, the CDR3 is TGTGCCAGCAGCTTTAACGAGGACACTGAAGCTTTCTTT.